Sequencing of this TCR beta chain was carried out in a study of T cell changes during pregnancy in multiple sclerosis. In this sample, this clone turned up once. Clones were read by immunoSEQ multiplex PCR, and TCRdb kept only the in-frame ones, dropping some. The sample carries around 70,000 clones, approximately 91% recorded once. The CDR3 runs to 13 residues. Germline V CDR1 and CDR2: MGHDK, SYGVNS. The germline V and J ends were trimmed by 2 bases and 6 bases, with 11 bases remaining between them. The V and J genes are TRBV25-1 and TRBJ2-7; possibly TRBD1 for D (6 bases). The receptor was derived from a female donor with multiple sclerosis, enrolled in a pregnancy study. Sequenced material: CD4+ T cells from peripheral blood mononuclear cells, taken after pregnancy. In DNA, the CDR3 is TGTGCCAGCAGTGAAGCAGGGGCTAGCGAGCAGTACTTC. Its translation: CASSEAGASEQYF.